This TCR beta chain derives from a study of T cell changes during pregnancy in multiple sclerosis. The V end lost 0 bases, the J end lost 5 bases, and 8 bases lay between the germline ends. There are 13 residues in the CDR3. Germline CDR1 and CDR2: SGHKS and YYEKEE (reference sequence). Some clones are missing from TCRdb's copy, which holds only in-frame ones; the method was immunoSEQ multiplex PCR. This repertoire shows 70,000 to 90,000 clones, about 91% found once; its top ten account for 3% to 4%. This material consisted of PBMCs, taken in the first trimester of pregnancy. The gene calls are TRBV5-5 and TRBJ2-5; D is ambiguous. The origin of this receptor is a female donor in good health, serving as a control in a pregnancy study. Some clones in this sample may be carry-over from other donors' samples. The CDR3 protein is CASSLDPRETQYF. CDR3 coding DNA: TGTGCCAGCAGCTTGGACCCGCGGGAGACCCAGTACTTC.